This T cell receptor beta chain comes out of a study of Graves' ophthalmopathy and Graves' hyperthyroidism. Study observations and caveats: The model predicted ophthalmopathy progression with 60% to 71% sensitivity and 72% to 85% specificity.

Ten or more counts support this clonotype. Its matching antigen is unknown. No ophthalmopathy within 18 months of follow-up signified stable hyperthyroidism. As diagnostic evidence, clinical symptoms, serum thyroxine, TRAb, thyroid ultrasound and orbital computed tomography were relied upon. Amplified TCR beta CDR3 regions were obtained using RNA transcripts as template. RT-PCR in the first round used HTBI primers; a second-round multiplex PCR followed. TCRdb itself ran the multiplex PCR reads through MiXCR, one entry per CDR3 protein. The data hold a few hundred thousand distinct CDR3 sequences, with about 15% observed a single time. Germline loops: CDR1 SGHRS, CDR2 YFSETQ. V was pared by 1 base and J by 3 bases, with 10 bases between. This CDR3 region has 14 residues.

The receptor was isolated from an adult woman with stable Graves' hyperthyroidism. V is TRBV5-1 and J is TRBJ1-1; D not certain. The sequenced sample consisted of peripheral blood. The CDR3 spells CASSLYGDDTEAFF. CDR3 coding DNA: TGCGCCAGCAGCTTGTACGGGGATGACACTGAAGCTTTCTTT. Drawing the rest from reference TRBV5-1 and TRBJ1-1, the complete variable domain is KAGVTQTPRYLIKTRGQQVTLSCSPISGHRSVSWYQQTPGQGLQFLFEYFSETQRNKGNFPGRFSGRQFSNSRSEMNVSTLELGDSALYLCASSLYGDDTEAFFGQGTRLTVV.